This entry features one T cell receptor (beta chain) sequence. This sample was included in a study of blood T cell repertoires in COVID-19. V dropped 1 base and J dropped 0; count of bases not matched to a gene: 4. The CDR3 is made up of 17 amino acids. Per germline, CDR1 LGHDT and CDR2 YNNKEL (reference sequence). Sequencing was performed with immunoSEQ multiplex PCR; in TCRdb, only in-frame clones are kept and a portion is missing. The sample has tens of thousands of clones; approximately 92% are singletons. This chain uses TRBV3-1 (or the pseudogene TRBV3-2) with TRBJ2-3, with 10 bases that match TRBD2. Sequenced: peripheral blood. The origin of this receptor is a human donor with active COVID-19. The donor label of this sample is uncertain. Here the CDR3 DNA reads TGTGCCAGCAGCCAAGTAAGGACTAGCGGAAGCACAGATACGCAGTATTTT. It specifies CASSQVRTSGSTDTQYF.